This TCR beta chain appears in the sequencing data of a study of blood T cell repertoires in COVID-19. Authors' analysis steps: Amplification of reference gene primers was used by the study to estimate nucleated cell counts. Method: immunoSEQ multiplex PCR; TCRdb's copy keeps in-frame clones and lacks some. The V and J calls and the clone size are those of that table, but D and trimming were determined from the DNA. The sample has about 210,000 clones, roughly 85% seen once; the top ten hold 18%. The TCR sequence derives from a man aged 40-50 years who had recovered from COVID-19. Sequenced material: PBMCs or T cells enriched from blood (not recorded which).

CDR3 in amino acids: CAIASGKMSSTDTQYF. The CDR3 DNA reads TGTGCCATAGCTAGCGGGAAGATGAGTAGCACAGATACGCAGTATTTT. The rearrangement joins TRBV10-3 to TRBJ2-3, with 9 bases fitting TRBD2. The CDR3 spans 16 residues. Per germline, CDR1 ENHRY and CDR2 SYGVKD. V was clipped by 9 bases and J by 0 bases; unmatched bases: 10.